This T cell receptor beta chain was sequenced for a study of T cell changes during pregnancy in multiple sclerosis. Germline V gives CDR1 MDHEN, CDR2 SYDVKM. Deletions cut 4 bases from V and 3 bases from J, with 7 bases between. CDR3 length equals 13 residues. The repertoire was sequenced with immunoSEQ multiplex PCR; TCRdb's copy has only in-frame clones and lacks some. This table holds 20,000 to 25,000 clones, roughly 90% found once. This TCR was sampled from a female donor with multiple sclerosis, enrolled in a pregnancy study. The sequencing here drew on CD4+ T cells from peripheral blood mononuclear cells, taken in the third trimester of pregnancy. This chain connects TRBV28 to TRBJ2-1, with D unclear. CDR3 protein: CASSSPFYNEQFF. The CDR3 coding sequence is TGTGCCAGCAGTTCCCCGTTCTACAATGAGCAGTTCTTC.